The present T cell receptor (beta chain) was sequenced within a study of blood T cell repertoires in COVID-19. Study-level background: The study drew acute and convalescent COVID-19 samples from the United States, Italy and Spain. The analysed material was cDNA or gDNA that came from T cells, B-cell-depleted T cells, or PBMCs.

Original analysis: For nucleated cells, counts were estimated from reference gene primer amplification. Here immunoSEQ multiplex PCR was the method, and the copy in TCRdb shows in-frame clones only, minus some. V, J and clone size reflect that table, while D and trimming were determined from the DNA. Of more than 150,000 clones in the sample, 85% to 95% were seen once. The ends lost 6 bases at V and 8 bases at J; junction bases unmatched: 13. CDR1 KGHSH and CDR2 LQKENI come from the germline V gene. The CDR3 has 15 amino acids. The clonotype comes from a man aged 25-45 years with COVID-19, enrolled during active disease. The chain is built from TRBV18 and TRBJ2-1, with 7 positions matching TRBD2. The sequenced material came from peripheral blood. The CDR3 here is CASSGFGTTRDEQFF. The CDR3 nucleotides read TGTGCCAGCTCGGGATTCGGGACTACCAGGGATGAGCAGTTCTTC.